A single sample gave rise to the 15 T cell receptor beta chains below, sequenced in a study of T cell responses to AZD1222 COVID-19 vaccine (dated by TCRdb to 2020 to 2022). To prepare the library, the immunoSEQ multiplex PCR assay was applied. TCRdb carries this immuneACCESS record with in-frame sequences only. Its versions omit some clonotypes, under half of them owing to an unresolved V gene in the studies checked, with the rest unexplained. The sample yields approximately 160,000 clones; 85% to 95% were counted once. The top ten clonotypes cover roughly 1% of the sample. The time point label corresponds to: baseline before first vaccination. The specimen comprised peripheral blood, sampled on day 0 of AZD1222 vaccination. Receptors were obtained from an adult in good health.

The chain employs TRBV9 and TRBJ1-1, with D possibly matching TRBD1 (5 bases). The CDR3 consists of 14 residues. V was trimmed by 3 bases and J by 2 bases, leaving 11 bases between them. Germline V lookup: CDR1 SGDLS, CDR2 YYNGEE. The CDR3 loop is CASSARGVNTEAFF. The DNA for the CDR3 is TGTGCCAGCAGCGCCCGGGGGGTCAACACTGAAGCTTTCTTT.

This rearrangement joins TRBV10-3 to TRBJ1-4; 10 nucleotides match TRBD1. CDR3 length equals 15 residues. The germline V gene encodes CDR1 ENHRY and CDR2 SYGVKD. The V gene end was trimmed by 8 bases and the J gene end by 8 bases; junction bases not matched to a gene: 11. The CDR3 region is CAISDRGQGEEKLFF. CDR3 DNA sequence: TGTGCCATCTCCGATCGAGGACAGGGGGAAGAAAAACTGTTTTTT.

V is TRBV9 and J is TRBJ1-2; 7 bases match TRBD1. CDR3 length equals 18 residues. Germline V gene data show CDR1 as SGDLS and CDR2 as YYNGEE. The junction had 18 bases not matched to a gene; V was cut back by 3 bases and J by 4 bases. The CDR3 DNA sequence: TGTGCCAGCAGCGCATACCCCGGGACAGAGTTATTCTCCTATGGCTACACCTTC. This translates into CASSAYPGTELFSYGYTF.

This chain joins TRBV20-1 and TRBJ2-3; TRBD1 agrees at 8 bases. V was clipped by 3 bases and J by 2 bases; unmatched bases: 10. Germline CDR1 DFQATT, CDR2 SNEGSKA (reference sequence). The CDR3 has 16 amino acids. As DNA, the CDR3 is TGCAGTGCTAGTGGAACAGGGGGAATATCCACAGATACGCAGTATTTT. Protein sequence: CSASGTGGISTDTQYF.

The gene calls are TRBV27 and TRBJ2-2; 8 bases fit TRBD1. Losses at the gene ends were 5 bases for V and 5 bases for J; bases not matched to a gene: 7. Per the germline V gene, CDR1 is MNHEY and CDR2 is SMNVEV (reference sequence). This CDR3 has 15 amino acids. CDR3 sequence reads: CASSQGQAGTGELFF. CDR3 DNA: TGTGCCAGCAGTCAGGGACAGGCCGGAACCGGGGAGCTGTTTTTT.

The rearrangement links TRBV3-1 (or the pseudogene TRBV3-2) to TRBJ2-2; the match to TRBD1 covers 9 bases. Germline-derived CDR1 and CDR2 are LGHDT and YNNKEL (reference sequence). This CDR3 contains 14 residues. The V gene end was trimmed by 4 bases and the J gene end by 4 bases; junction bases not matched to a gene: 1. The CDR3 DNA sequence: TGTGCCAGCAGCCCACAGGGGGCCACCGGGGAGCTGTTTTTT. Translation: CASSPQGATGELFF.

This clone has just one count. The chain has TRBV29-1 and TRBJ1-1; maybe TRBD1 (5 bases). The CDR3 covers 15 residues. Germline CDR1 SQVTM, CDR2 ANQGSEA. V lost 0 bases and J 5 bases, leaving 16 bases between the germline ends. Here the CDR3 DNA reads TGCAGCGTTGAAGACCGGCAGAGGGAGGGGACTGAAGCTTTCTTT. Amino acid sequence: CSVEDRQREGTEAFF.

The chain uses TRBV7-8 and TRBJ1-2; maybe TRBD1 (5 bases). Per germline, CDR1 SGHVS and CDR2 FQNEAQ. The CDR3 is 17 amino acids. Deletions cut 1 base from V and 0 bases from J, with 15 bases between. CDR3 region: CASSLVGRPTANYGYTF. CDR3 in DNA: TGTGCCAGCAGCTTAGTGGGGCGGCCCACAGCTAACTATGGCTACACCTTC.

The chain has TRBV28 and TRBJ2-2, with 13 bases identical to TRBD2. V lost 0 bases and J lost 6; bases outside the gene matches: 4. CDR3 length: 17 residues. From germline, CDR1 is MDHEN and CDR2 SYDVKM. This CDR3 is CASSLWQLAGGPGELFF. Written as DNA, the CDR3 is TGTGCCAGCAGTTTATGGCAACTAGCGGGGGGGCCCGGGGAGCTGTTTTTT.

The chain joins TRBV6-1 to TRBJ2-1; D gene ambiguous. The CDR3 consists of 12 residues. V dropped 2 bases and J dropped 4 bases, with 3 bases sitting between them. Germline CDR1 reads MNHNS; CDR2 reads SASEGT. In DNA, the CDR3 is TGTGCCAGCAGTGAAATTTACAATGAGCAGTTCTTC. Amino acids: CASSEIYNEQFF.

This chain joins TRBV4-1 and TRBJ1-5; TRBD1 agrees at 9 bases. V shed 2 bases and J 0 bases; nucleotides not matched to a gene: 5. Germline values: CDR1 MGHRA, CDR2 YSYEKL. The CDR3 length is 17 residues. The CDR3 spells CASSQITGGYSNQPQHF. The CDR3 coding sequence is TGCGCCAGCAGCCAAATCACAGGGGGCTATAGCAATCAGCCCCAGCATTTT.

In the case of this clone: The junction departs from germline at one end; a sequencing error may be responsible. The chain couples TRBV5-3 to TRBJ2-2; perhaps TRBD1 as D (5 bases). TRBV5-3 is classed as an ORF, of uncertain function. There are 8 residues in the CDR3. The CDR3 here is CARGALFF. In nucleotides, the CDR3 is TGTGCCAGAGGGGCGCTGTTTTTT.

The CDR3 region has the DNA TGTGCCAGCAGCCCACGGACAGGGGCGAACACTGAAGCTTTCTTT. It translates to CASSPRTGANTEAFF. The chain recombines TRBV13 with TRBJ1-1; 9 nucleotides line up with TRBD1. CDR3 length: 15 residues. Germline V lookup: CDR1 PRHDT, CDR2 FYEKMQ (reference sequence). V shed 5 bases, J shed 1 base, and the junction held 5 bases outside the gene matches.

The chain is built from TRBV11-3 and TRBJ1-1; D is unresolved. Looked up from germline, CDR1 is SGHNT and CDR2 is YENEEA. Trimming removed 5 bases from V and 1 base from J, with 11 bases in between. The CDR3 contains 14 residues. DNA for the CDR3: TGTGCCAGCAGCCCACGGACGGGGAACACTGAAGCTTTCTTT. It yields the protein CASSPRTGNTEAFF.

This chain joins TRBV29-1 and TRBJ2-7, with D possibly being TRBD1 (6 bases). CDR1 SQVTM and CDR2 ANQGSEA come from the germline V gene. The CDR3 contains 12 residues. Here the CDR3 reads CSGGRGTYEQYF. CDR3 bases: TGCAGTGGTGGCAGGGGCACTTACGAGCAGTACTTC.